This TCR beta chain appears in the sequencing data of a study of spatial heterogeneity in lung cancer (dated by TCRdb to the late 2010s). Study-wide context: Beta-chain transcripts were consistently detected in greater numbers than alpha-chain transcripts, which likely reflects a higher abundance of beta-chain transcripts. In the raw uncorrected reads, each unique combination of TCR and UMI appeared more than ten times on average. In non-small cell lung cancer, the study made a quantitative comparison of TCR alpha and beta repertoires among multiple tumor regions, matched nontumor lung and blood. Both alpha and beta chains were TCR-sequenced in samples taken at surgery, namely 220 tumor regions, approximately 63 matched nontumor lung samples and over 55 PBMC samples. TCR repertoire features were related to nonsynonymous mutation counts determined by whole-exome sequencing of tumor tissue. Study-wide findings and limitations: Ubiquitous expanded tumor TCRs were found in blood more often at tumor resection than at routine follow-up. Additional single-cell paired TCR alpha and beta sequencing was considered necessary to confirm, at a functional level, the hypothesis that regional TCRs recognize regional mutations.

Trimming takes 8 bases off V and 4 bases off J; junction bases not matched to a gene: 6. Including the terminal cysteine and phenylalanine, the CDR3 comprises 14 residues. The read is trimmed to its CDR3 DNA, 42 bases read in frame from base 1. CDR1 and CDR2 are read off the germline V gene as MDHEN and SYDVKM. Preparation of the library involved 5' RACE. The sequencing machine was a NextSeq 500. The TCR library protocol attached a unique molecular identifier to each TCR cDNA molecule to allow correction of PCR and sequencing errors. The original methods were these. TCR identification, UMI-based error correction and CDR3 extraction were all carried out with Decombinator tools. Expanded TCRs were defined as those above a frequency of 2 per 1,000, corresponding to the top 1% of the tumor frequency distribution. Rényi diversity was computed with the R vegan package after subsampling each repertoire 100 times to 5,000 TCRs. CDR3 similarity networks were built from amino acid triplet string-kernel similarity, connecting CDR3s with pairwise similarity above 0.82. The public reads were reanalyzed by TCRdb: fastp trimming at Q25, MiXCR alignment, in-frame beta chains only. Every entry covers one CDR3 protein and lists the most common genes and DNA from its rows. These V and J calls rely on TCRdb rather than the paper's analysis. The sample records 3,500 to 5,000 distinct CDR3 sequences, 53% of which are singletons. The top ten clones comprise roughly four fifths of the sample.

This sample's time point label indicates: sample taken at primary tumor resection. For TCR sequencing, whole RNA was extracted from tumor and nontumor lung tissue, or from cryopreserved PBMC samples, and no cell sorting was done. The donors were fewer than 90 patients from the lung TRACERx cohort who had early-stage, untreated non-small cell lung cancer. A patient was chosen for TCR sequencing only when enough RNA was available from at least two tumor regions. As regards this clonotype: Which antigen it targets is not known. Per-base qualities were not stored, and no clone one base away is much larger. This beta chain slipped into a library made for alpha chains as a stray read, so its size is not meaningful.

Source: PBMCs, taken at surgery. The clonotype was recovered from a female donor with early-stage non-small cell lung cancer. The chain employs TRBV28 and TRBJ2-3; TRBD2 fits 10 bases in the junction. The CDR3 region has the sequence CASVLAGGADTQYF. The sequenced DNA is TGTGCCAGCGTCTTAGCGGGAGGTGCAGATACGCAGTATTTT.